The 9 T cell receptor beta chains below were found in one sample sequenced in a study of brain metastases from non-small cell lung cancer. Clones were read by immunoSEQ multiplex PCR, and TCRdb kept only the in-frame ones, dropping some. The sample comprises 150 to 250 clones, 90% to 95% of which are singletons, and around 9.3% rests with the top ten. The sample consisted of tissue from a brain metastasis. The source of these receptors is a donor aged 40 or older with non-small cell lung cancer.

The chain uses TRBV2 and TRBJ2-1, with 7 bases that match TRBD2. Germline-derived CDR1 and CDR2 are SNHLY and FYNNEI. CDR3 length: 15 amino acids. With 5 bases clipped from V and 2 bases from J, the junction kept 6 bases outside the gene matches. The CDR3, as DNA: TGTGCCAGCAGTCCGCCGGGGGGACCCTACAATGAGCAGTTCTTC. Translation gives CASSPPGGPYNEQFF.

The V and J genes are TRBV5-5 and TRBJ2-2; no reliable D call. Trimming pared 3 bases from V and 7 bases from J, leaving 10 bases between. The germline V gene has CDR1 SGHKS and CDR2 YYEKEE (reference sequence). CDR3 length equals 13 residues. CDR3 in DNA: TGTGCCAGCAGCTCGTCGGCAGGCGGGGAGCTGTTTTTT. It is translated as CASSSSAGGELFF.

This clone appeared a single time. The J gene is TRBJ1-6, the V gene TRBV18; 10 positions match TRBD1. With 7 bases clipped from V and 10 bases from J, the junction kept 13 bases outside the gene matches. This CDR3 region has 16 residues. Germline V gene lookup returns CDR1 KGHSH and CDR2 LQKENI. The CDR3 DNA reads as TGTGCCAGCTTACATATGGACAGGGGGTTTGGCTCACCCCTCCACTTT. This translates into CASLHMDRGFGSPLHF.

CDR3 DNA sequence: TGTGCCAGCAGCCAAGAAGGGACAGGCTACTATGGCTACACCTTC. It translates to CASSQEGTGYYGYTF. This chain connects TRBV14 to TRBJ1-2; TRBD1 aligns across 8 bases. The CDR3 loop spans 15 amino acids. Germline CDR1 reads SGHDN; CDR2 reads FVKESK. V was pared by 0 bases and J by 3 bases, with 3 bases of the junction left unmatched.

In its sample, this clone was seen once. The J gene is TRBJ1-2, the V gene TRBV12-3 or TRBV12-4; D not certain. With 6 bases removed from V and 7 bases from J, the gap between germline ends came to 12 bases. The CDR3 spans 12 residues. The CDR3 sequence: CASSRRRSGYTF. The CDR3 region has the DNA TGTGCCAGCAGCCGTCGACGGAGTGGCTACACCTTC.

The V and J genes are TRBV2 and TRBJ1-5; TRBD1 is a possible D gene (6 bases). The CDR3 contains 15 residues. The germline gives CDR1 SNHLY, CDR2 FYNNEI. V was trimmed by 5 bases and J by 3 bases, leaving 14 bases between them. The CDR3 reads CASSTLTGFNQPQHF. DNA for the CDR3: TGTGCCAGCAGTACCTTGACAGGTTTCAATCAGCCCCAGCATTTT.

The CDR3 spells CASSLEVSYEQYF. The CDR3 region has the DNA TGTGCCAGCAGCTTGGAGGTCTCCTACGAGCAGTACTTC. This chain joins TRBV11-1 and TRBJ2-7; a possible D gene is TRBD2 (5 bases). CDR1 and CDR2 (germline): SGHAT, FQDESV (reference sequence). The CDR3 length is 13 residues. V lost 3 bases and J lost 0, with 6 bases in between.

V and J are TRBV5-1 and TRBJ2-7, with D possibly called TRBD1 or TRBD2 (6 bases each). The germline CDR1 and CDR2 sequences are SGHRS and YFSETQ. V lost 0 bases, J lost 5 bases, and 15 bases lay in between. The CDR3 covers 15 residues. CDR3 nucleotide sequence: TGCGCCAGCAGCTTGGCGGGGGACACGGCAAACGAGCAGTACTTC. Translated, it gives CASSLAGDTANEQYF.

This sequence joins TRBV9 and TRBJ1-1; D not resolved. V lost 2 bases and J lost 2, with 10 bases in between. CDR3 size: 14 residues. Germline CDR1 is SGDLS and CDR2 is YYNGEE. CDR3 protein: CASSVSPGNTEAFF. In nucleotides, the CDR3 is TGTGCCAGCAGCGTTAGCCCGGGTAACACTGAAGCTTTCTTT.